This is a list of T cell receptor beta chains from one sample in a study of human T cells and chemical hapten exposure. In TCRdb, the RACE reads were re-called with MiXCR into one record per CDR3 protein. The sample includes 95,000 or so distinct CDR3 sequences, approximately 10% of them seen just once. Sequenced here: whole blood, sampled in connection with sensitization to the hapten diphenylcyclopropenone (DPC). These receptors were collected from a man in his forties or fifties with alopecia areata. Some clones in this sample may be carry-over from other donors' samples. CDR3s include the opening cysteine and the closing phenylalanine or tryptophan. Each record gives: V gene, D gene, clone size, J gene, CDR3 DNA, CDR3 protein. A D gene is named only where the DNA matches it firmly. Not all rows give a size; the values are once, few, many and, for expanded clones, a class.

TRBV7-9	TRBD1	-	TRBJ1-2	TGTGCCAGCAGCACACAGACAGGGGGCGAAGGTGGCTACACCTTC	CASSTQTGGEGGYTF
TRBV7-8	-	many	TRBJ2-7	TGTGCCAGCAGCTTAGAAATTCCCCCCTACGAGCAGTACTTC	CASSLEIPPYEQYF
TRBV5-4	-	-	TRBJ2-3	TGTGCCAGCAGCGAGGGACCACGCACAGATACGCAGTATTTT	CASSEGPRTDTQYF
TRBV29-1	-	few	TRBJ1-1	TGCAGCGTTCTACGGAACACTGAAGCTTTCTTT	CSVLRNTEAFF
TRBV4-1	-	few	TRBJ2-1	TGCGCCAGCAGCCATAACCGGGAAAGCGGGTATGAGCAGTTCTTC	CASSHNRESGYEQFF
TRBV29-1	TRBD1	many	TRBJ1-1	TGCAGCGCCCGGGACAGGGAAATAACTGAAGCTTTCTTT	CSARDREITEAFF
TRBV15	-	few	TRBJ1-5	TGTGCCTCGGCGCCCGACAGGAGGAATCAGCCCCAGCATTTT	CASAPDRRNQPQHF
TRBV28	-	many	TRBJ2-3	TGTGCCAGCAGTTTCTCGGGACTCACAGATACGCAGTATTTT	CASSFSGLTDTQYF
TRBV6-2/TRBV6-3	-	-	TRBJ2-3	TGTGCCAGCAAAGAAGTCCTTTCGGGCACAGATACGCAGTATTTT	CASKEVLSGTDTQYF
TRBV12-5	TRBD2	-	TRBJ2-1	TGTGCTAGTGGTTTGGTACTCTCAGCGGGAGGGAATGAGCAGTTCTTC	CASGLVLSAGGNEQFF
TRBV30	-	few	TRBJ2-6	TGTGCCTGGAGTGTACAGTTCGGGGCCAACGTCCTGACTTTC	CAWSVQFGANVLTF
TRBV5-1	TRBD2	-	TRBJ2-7	TGCGCCAGCAGCTGGGGACTAGCGGGAGGGTCCTACGAGCAGTACTTC	CASSWGLAGGSYEQYF
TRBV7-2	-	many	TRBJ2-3	TGTGCCAGCAGCTTACGACACGGAGGTAGCACAGATACGCAGTATTTT	CASSLRHGGSTDTQYF
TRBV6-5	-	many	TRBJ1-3	TGTGCCAGCAGTTCGGCAATCGGAAACACCATATATTTT	CASSSAIGNTIYF
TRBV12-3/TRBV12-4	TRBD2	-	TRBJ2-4	TGTGCCAGCAGTTTGGGGACTAGCGGGAGGAGAGCCAAAAACATTCAGTACTTC	CASSLGTSGRRAKNIQYF
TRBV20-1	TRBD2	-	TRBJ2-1	TGCAGTGCACCTAAGCAGCCGGGGACTAATTGGAATGAGCAGTTCTTC	CSAPKQPGTNWNEQFF
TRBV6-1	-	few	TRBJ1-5	TGTGCCAGCTCCCAGGCCAGCAATCAGCCCCAGCATTTT	CASSQASNQPQHF
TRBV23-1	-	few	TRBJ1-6	TGCGCCAGCAGTCACACCGGACAAAGGAATAATTCACCCCTCCACTTT	CASSHTGQRNNSPLHF
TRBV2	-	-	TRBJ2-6	TGTGCCAGCTTTGAAACAGGGAATAGCTGGTCTGGGGCCAACGTCCTGACTTTC	CASFETGNSWSGANVLTF
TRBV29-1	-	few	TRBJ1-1	TGCAGCGTCAGGGGTATTGGCACTGAAGCTTTCTTT	CSVRGIGTEAFF
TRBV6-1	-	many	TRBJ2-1	TGTGCCAGCAGCGGACTGTTAAGCTCCTACAATGAGCAGTTCTTC	CASSGLLSSYNEQFF
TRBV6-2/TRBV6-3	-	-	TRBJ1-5	TGTGCCAGCAGTTACTCCTTCCGGATAGGGGTTGGCAATCAGCCCCAGCATTTT	CASSYSFRIGVGNQPQHF
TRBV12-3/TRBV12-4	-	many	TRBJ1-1	TGTGCCAGCAGTTTGAACGGCGGCACTGAAGCTTTCTTT	CASSLNGGTEAFF
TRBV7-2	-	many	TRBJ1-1	TGTGCCAGCAGCTTAATGGAGGGATTGAGGACTGAAGCTTTCTTT	CASSLMEGLRTEAFF
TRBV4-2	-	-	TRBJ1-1	TGTGCCAGCAGCCAAGATGGGGGGGTGGGGATCACTGAAGCTTTCTTT	CASSQDGGVGITEAFF
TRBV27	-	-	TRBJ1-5	TGTGCCAGCAGTTTCAGTAGTTATCAGCCCCAGCATTTT	CASSFSSYQPQHF
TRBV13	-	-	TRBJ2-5	TGTGCCAGCAGCCCCCAGTATGGAGAGACCCAGTACTTC	CASSPQYGETQYF
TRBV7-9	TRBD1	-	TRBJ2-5	TGTGCCAGCAGCCACAGGGGGCGAGAGACCCAGTACTTC	CASSHRGRETQYF
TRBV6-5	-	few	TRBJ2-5	TGTGCCAGCAGTTACTCGAGCCCGGGATTGTACCAAGAGACCCAGTACTTC	CASSYSSPGLYQETQYF
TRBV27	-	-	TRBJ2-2	TGTGCCAGCAGTTTCAATGGGGCGCTGAACACCGGGGAGCTGTTTTTT	CASSFNGALNTGELFF
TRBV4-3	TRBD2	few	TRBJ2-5	TGCGCCAGCAGCCCACGTAGGGCGGGAGGGGGAGAGACCCAGTACTTC	CASSPRRAGGGETQYF
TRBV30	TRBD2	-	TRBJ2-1	TGTGCCTGGAGTATTAGCGGGATCTACAATGAGCAGTTCTTC	CAWSISGIYNEQFF
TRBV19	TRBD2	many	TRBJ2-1	TGTGCCAGTAGTCTCGGTGGGACTAGCGGGAGGGCCGGTGAGCAGTTCTTC	CASSLGGTSGRAGEQFF
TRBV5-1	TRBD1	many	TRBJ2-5	TGCGCCAGCAGCTTATCCGGGACAGGACAAGAGACCCAGTACTTC	CASSLSGTGQETQYF
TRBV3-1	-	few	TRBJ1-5	TGTGCCAGCAGCCAAGGGGGTCAGCCCCAGCATTTT	CASSQGGQPQHF
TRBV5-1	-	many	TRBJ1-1	TGCGCCAGCAGCTTGACGGCAGGGAGAATGAACACTGAAGCTTTCTTT	CASSLTAGRMNTEAFF
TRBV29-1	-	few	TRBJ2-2	TGCAGCGCCTATCGGGGGGGGGAGCTGTTTTTT	CSAYRGGELFF
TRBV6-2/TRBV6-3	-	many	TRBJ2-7	TGTGCCAGCAGAACGGGATTACACCCTATGGGCGAGCAGTACTTC	CASRTGLHPMGEQYF
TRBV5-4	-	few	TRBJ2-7	TGTGCCAGCAGCTTGGCGGGGAATTATGCGTCCTACGAGCAGTACTTC	CASSLAGNYASYEQYF
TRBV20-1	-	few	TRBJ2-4	TGCAGTGCTAGAGTTGGTAATTTAAACATTCAGTACTTC	CSARVGNLNIQYF
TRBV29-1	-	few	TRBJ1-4	TGCAGCGTTGAAGATATAGGGGTAGGACTGTTTTTT	CSVEDIGVGLFF
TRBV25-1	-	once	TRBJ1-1	TGTGCCAGCAGTGAATTAGGACAGAGGAACACTGAAGCTTTCTTT	CASSELGQRNTEAFF
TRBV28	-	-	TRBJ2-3	TGTGCCAGCAGTTTGGGCGGGGCCCAACTAAAAACGGATACGCAGTATTTT	CASSLGGAQLKTDTQYF
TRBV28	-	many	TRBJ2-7	TGTGCCAGCAATAACCCGGACGGGGCCTACGAGCAGTACTTC	CASNNPDGAYEQYF
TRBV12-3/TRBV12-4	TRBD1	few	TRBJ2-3	TGTGCCAGCAGTCCGACGGGACAGGGCACAGATACGCAGTATTTT	CASSPTGQGTDTQYF
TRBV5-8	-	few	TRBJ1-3	TGTGCCAGCAGATTTAGGGGCGCGGATGGAAACACCATATATTTT	CASRFRGADGNTIYF
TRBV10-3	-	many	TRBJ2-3	TGTGCCATCAGTGACGGTACTAGCACAGATACGCAGTATTTT	CAISDGTSTDTQYF
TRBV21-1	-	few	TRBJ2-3	TGTGCCAGCAGCAAACAGGGCACAGATACGCAGTATTTT	CASSKQGTDTQYF
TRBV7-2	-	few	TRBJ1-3	TGTGCCAGCAGCCTAGCTAGGGGAAACACCATATATTTT	CASSLARGNTIYF
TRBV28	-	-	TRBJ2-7	TGTGCCAGCATGCGGTTTGACGGATCCTCCTACGAGCAGTACTTC	CASMRFDGSSYEQYF
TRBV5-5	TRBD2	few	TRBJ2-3	TGTGCCAGCAGCGTTCTGGGACTAGCCGTCCCTAACACAGATACGCAGTATTTT	CASSVLGLAVPNTDTQYF
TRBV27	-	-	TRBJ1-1	TGTGCCAGCAGTCTTGCAGGGGTCACTGAAGCTTTCTTT	CASSLAGVTEAFF
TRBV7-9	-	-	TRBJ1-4	TGTGCCAGCAGCCTGGACACAAGGGAAAAACTGTTTTTT	CASSLDTREKLFF